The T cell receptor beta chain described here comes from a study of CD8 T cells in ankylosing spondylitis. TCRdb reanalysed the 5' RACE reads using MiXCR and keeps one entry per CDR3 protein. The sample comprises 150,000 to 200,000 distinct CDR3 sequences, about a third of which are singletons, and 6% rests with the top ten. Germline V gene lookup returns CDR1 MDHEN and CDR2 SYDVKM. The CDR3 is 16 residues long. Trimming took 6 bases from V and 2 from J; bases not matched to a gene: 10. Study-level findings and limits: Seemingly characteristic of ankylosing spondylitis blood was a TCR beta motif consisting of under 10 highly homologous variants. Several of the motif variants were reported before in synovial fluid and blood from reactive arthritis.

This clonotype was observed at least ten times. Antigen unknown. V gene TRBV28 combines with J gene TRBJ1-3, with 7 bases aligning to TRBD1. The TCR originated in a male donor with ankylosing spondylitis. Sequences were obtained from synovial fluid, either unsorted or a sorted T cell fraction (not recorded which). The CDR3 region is CASSQRQGTPGNTIYF. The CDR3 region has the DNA TGTGCCAGCAGCCAGCGACAGGGAACACCTGGAAACACCATATATTTT.